These 16 T cell receptor beta chains were sequenced from one sample in a study of CD4 T cells in relation to SARS-CoV-2 and coronaviruses. Sequencing was performed with immunoSEQ multiplex PCR; in TCRdb, only in-frame clones are kept and a portion is missing. Among 15,000 to 20,000 clones, approximately 81% were seen once, and the ten largest hold over 8.5%. The antigens these receptors bind are not known. Before the COVID-19 pandemic, during about 2011-2019, CD4+ T cells were taken from unexposed donors. Isolation of CD4+ T cells took place after about eleven days in culture. The sample was CD4+ T cells from PBMCs, cultured in vitro. Source of these receptors: a human donor in good health.

This sequence joins TRBV6-1 and TRBJ1-3; no definite D call. In germline, CDR1 is MNHNS, CDR2 SASEGT. V lost 3 bases and J 4 bases, leaving 16 bases between the germline ends. CDR3 size: 16 residues. CDR3: CASSEGRLFRGNTIYF. The CDR3 DNA sequence: TGTGCCAGCAGTGAGGGCAGGCTGTTTCGGGGAAACACCATATATTTT.

The chain recombines TRBV30 with TRBJ1-4, with a weak D call TRBD1 (6 bases). This CDR3 is 12 amino acids long. CDR1 and CDR2 (germline): GTSNPN, SVGIG (reference sequence). The V end lost 0 bases, the J end lost 15 bases, and 14 bases lay between the germline ends. CDR3: CAWSVRGTKVFF. CDR3 in DNA: TGTGCCTGGAGTGTAAGAGGGACAAAGGTGTTTTTT.

The chain joins TRBV30 to TRBJ1-2; no firm D call. This CDR3 spans 13 amino acids. CDR1 is GTSNPN and CDR2 is SVGIG in the germline V gene (reference sequence). CDR3: CAGVLITGRGYTF. CDR3 sequence (DNA): TGTGCTGGGGTACTAATTACGGGCAGAGGCTACACCTTC.

The V call is TRBV14, the J call TRBJ2-2, with no clear D. Germline V gene lookup returns CDR1 SGHDN and CDR2 FVKESK. CDR3 length: 13 amino acids. The V gene lost 4 bases and the J gene lost 2 bases, with 5 bases spanning the gap. The CDR3 loop is CASSRGNTGELFF. In DNA, the CDR3 is TGTGCCAGCAGCCGGGGAAACACCGGGGAGCTGTTTTTT.

This clone was seen only a few times. The rearrangement links TRBV2 to TRBJ1-3; the D gene is possibly TRBD1 (6 bases). CDR1 is SNHLY and CDR2 is FYNNEI in the germline V gene. V lost 11 bases to trimming and J lost 2 bases, with 19 bases between them. This CDR3 comprises 15 residues. CDR3 loop: CAARRDTLPGNTIYF. CDR3 DNA sequence: TGTGCCGCCCGAAGGGACACCCTACCTGGAAACACCATATATTTT. Full variable domain (outside the CDR3, taken from reference TRBV2 and TRBJ1-3): EPEVTQTPSHQVTQMGQEVILRCVPISNHLYFYWYRQILGQKVEFLVSFYNNEISEKSEIFDDQFSVERPDGSNFTLKIRSTKLEDSAMYFCAARRDTLPGNTIYFGEGSWLTVV.

The chain employs TRBV19 and TRBJ2-3; no reliable D call. V was cut by 7 bases and J by 1 base, with 12 bases left in between. The CDR3 extends over 14 amino acids. Germline values: CDR1 LNHDA, CDR2 SQIVND (reference sequence). The CDR3 region has the DNA TGTGCCAGTACGGCACTATCCGGCACAGATACGCAGTATTTT. Amino acid sequence: CASTALSGTDTQYF. Based on the CDR3 plus reference TRBV19 and TRBJ2-3, the full variable domain is DGGITQSPKYLFRKEGQNVTLSCEQNLNHDAMYWYRQDPGQGLRLIYYSQIVNDFQKGDIAEGYSVSREKKESFPLTVTSAQKNPTAFYLCASTALSGTDTQYFGPGTRLTVL.

The rearrangement uses TRBV6-2 or TRBV6-3 and TRBJ2-1, with 9 positions matching TRBD2. This CDR3 is built from 16 residues. Germline V gives CDR1 MNHEY, CDR2 SVGEGT. The junction had 13 bases not matched to a gene; V was cut back by 4 bases and J by 9 bases. CDR3 in amino acids: CASSSSGAGGLSEQFF. The CDR3 DNA reads as TGTGCCAGCAGTTCGAGTGGGGCGGGGGGGCTGAGTGAGCAGTTCTTC.

The rearrangement links TRBV7-2 to TRBJ2-5, with D unresolved. V was cut by 1 base and J by 8 bases, with 8 bases left in between. Germline V gene sequence: CDR1 SGHTA, CDR2 FQGNSA. CDR3 length equals 12 residues. CDR3 amino acids: CASSLVKGTQYF. The DNA of the CDR3 is TGTGCCAGCAGCTTAGTCAAGGGCACCCAGTACTTC.

The CDR3: CAWSVVLETQYF. For the CDR3, the DNA is TGTGCCTGGAGCGTAGTCCTGGAGACCCAGTACTTC. The chain carries TRBV30 and TRBJ2-5; D is unclear. This CDR3 is 12 amino acids long. CDR1 is GTSNPN, CDR2 SVGIG, per germline (reference sequence). Trimming cost V 3 bases and J 5 bases, with 10 bases left between them.

This rearrangement joins TRBV6-2 or TRBV6-3 to TRBJ2-3, with 7 bases that match TRBD2. The CDR3 consists of 15 residues. V lost 2 bases and J lost 1; bases outside the gene matches: 3. Germline V gene lookup returns CDR1 MNHEY and CDR2 SVGEGT. In DNA form, the CDR3 reads TGTGCCAGCAGTTACGACCGGGGGGGCACAGATACGCAGTATTTT. Translating gives CASSYDRGGTDTQYF.

The chain employs TRBV5-6 and TRBJ2-7, with TRBD1 identical over 9 bases. Germline V CDR1 and CDR2: SGHDT, YYEEEE. The CDR3 spans 14 residues. The trim removed 5 bases at V and 4 bases at J, leaving 7 bases unmatched. Here the CDR3 DNA reads TGTGCCAGCAGATCCGGGACAGGGATGTACGAGCAGTACTTC. This sequence encodes CASRSGTGMYEQYF.

CDR3 in amino acids: CASSLLQGAPYEQYF. The DNA of the CDR3 is TGTGCCAGCAGCTTACTACAGGGGGCCCCCTACGAGCAGTACTTC. V and J are TRBV11-2 and TRBJ2-7, with TRBD1 matching 9 bases. Germline loops: CDR1 SGHAT, CDR2 FQNNGV. Germline trimming cut 2 bases from V and 2 bases from J; bases unmatched to any gene: 4. The CDR3 runs to 15 residues.

The CDR3 nucleotides read TGTGCCAGCCGGCCGACAGGGGCCTACAATGAGCAGTTCTTC. The encoded protein is CASRPTGAYNEQFF. The chain carries TRBV2 and TRBJ2-1; 8 nucleotides align to TRBD1. This CDR3 has 14 amino acids. Looked up from germline, CDR1 is SNHLY and CDR2 is FYNNEI. J gave up 2 bases and V 8 bases, and 5 bases lay outside the gene matches.

The chain employs TRBV18 and TRBJ1-1; D unresolved. The germline V gene encodes CDR1 KGHSH and CDR2 LQKENI. CDR3 length: 12 residues. Trimming left V 3 bases short and J 3 bases short, with 5 bases between. The CDR3 DNA follows: TGTGCCAGCTCACCTCAGGACACTGAAGCTTTCTTT. This encodes CASSPQDTEAFF.

V and J are TRBV12-3 or TRBV12-4 and TRBJ1-1; D not certain. The CDR3 is 13 amino acids. Deletions cut 6 bases from V and 0 bases from J, with 8 bases between. The CDR3: CASSPRLNTEAFF. The CDR3 bases are TGTGCCAGCAGCCCCAGGTTGAACACTGAAGCTTTCTTT.

V usage is TRBV7-2 and J usage is TRBJ2-1; 10 bases fit TRBD2. Looked up from germline, CDR1 is SGHTA and CDR2 is FQGNSA. This CDR3 spans 15 amino acids. The ends lost 5 bases at V and 5 bases at J; junction bases unmatched: 6. The CDR3 bases are TGTGCCAGCAGCAGTAGCGGGGGGACCCACAATGAGCAGTTCTTC. It translates to CASSSSGGTHNEQFF.